This T cell receptor beta chain comes out of a study of neurological immune-mediated disorders. Points from the study as a whole: CDR3 amino acid sequences found in expanded clones were never shared across subjects, suggesting private repertoires in all groups.

The cDNA was generated by 5'RACE with 10-nucleotide random UMIs. Every sequencing run drew on 15-18 subjects and yielded over 170 million TCR-beta sequences. A single record per CDR3 protein comes from TCRdb applying MiXCR to the 5' RACE reads. The sample consists of tens of thousands of distinct CDR3 sequences, 6% to 7% of them appearing once. To note about this clonotype: What it recognizes is unknown.

Material: CD4+ T cells from blood. This clonotype was obtained from a woman in her thirties or forties in good health.

As DNA, the CDR3 is TGTGCCAGCAGTTTTTCTAGCGGGAACACCTACAATGAGCAGTTCTTC. Translated: CASSFSSGNTYNEQFF. The chain has TRBV28 and TRBJ2-1; 9 bases align to TRBD2. Germline values: CDR1 MDHEN, CDR2 SYDVKM. This CDR3 is built from 16 residues. V was pared by 3 bases and J by 2 bases, with 5 bases of the junction left unmatched.